This TCR beta chain appears in the sequencing data of a study of blood T cell repertoires in COVID-19. Study details: Sample material is recorded as cDNA or gDNA derived from T cells, B-cell-depleted T cells, or PBMCs.

Sequencing used immunoSEQ multiplex PCR; TCRdb keeps in-frame clones, though not all of them. Counted here are about 64,000 clones, roughly three quarters occurring once; the ten biggest clones make up more than 13%. Germline V gives CDR1 MDHEN, CDR2 SYDVKM. V lost 7 bases and J lost 3, with 13 bases in between. The CDR3 loop spans 13 amino acids. The specimen sequenced was peripheral blood. This TCR was sampled from a man in his 60s with COVID-19, enrolled during active disease. The rearrangement joins TRBV28 to TRBJ2-7, with D tentatively TRBD2 (5 bases). CDR3 region: CASTPGGYYEQYF. The CDR3 DNA reads as TGTGCCAGCACACCAGGAGGTTACTACGAGCAGTACTTC.